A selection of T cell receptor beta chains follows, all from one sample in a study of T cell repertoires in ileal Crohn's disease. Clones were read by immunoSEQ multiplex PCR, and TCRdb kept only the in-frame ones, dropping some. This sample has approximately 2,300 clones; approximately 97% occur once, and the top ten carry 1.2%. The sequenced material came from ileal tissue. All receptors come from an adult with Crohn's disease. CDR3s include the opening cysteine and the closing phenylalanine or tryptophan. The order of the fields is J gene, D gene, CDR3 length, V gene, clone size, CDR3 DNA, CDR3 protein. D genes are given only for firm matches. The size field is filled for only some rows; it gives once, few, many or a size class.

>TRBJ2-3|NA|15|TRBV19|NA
TGTGCCAGTAGTACCCCTAGCGCGGGCACAGATACGCAGTATTTT
CASSTPSAGTDTQYF
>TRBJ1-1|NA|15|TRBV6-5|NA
TGTGCCAGCAGTGCCCAACGACAGTTGAACACTGAAGCTTTCTTT
CASSAQRQLNTEAFF
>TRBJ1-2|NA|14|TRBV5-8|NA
TGTGCCAGCAGCTTGGGAGGGATTAACTATGGCTACACCTTC
CASSLGGINYGYTF
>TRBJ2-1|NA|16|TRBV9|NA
TGTGCCAGCAGCGCGGGATTAAGTAGCTCCTACAATGAGCAGTTCTTC
CASSAGLSSSYNEQFF
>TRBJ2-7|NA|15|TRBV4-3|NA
TGCGCCAGCAGCCAAGTGTTCAGGGATGGCTACGAGCAGTACTTC
CASSQVFRDGYEQYF
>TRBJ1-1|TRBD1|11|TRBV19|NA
TGTGCCAGTAAGATGGACAGGGTCGCTTTCTTT
CASKMDRVAFF
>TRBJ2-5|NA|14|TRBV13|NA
TGTGCCAGCAGCTTAGGAGCGGCCCAAGAGACCCAGTACTTC
CASSLGAAQETQYF
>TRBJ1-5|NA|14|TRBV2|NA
TGTGCCAGCAGTAAAACCCAGGGGAATCAGCCCCAGCATTTT
CASSKTQGNQPQHF
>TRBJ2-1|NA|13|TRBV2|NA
TGTGCCAGCAGTGTTGGGCTTAACAATGAGCAGTTCTTC
CASSVGLNNEQFF
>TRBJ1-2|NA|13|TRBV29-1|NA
TGCAGCTCAATAACGGGAGGGGGCTATGGCTACACCTTC
CSSITGGGYGYTF
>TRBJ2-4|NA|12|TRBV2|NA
TGTGCCAGCAACTCGGGGAATGACATTCAGTACTTC
CASNSGNDIQYF
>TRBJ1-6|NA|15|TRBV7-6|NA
TGTGCCAGCAGCTTATCAGAGTGGGAGGGTTCACCCCTCCACTTT
CASSLSEWEGSPLHF
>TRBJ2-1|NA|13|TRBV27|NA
TGTGCCAGCAGTTTTGGGCTTAACAATGAGCAGTTCTTC
CASSFGLNNEQFF
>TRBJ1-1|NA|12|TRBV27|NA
TGTGCCAGCAGCCCGAGGGACACTGAAGCTTTCTTT
CASSPRDTEAFF
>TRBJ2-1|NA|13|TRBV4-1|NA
TGCGCCAGCAGCCAAACTAGACTGCGTAAGCAGTTCTTC
CASSQTRLRKQFF
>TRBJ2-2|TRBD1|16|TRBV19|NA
TGTGCCAGTAGCCAACAGGGGGGCATGAGCCCCGGGGAGCTGTTTTTT
CASSQQGGMSPGELFF
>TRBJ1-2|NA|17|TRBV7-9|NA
TGTGCCAGCAGCTTAGCGGGACAACGGTTGGCAGCCCATGGCTACACCTTC
CASSLAGQRLAAHGYTF
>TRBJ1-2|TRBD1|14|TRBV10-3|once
TGTGCCATCAGAAAAGGACAGGGGACGGATGGCTACACCTTC
CAIRKGQGTDGYTF
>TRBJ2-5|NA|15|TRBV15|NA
TGTGCCACCAGCAGAGATGTGCGGGAAGGCGAGACCCAGTACTTC
CATSRDVREGETQYF
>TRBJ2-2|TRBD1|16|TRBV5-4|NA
TGTGCCAGCAGCTTGGGGGGACAGGGTACGACCGGGGAGCTGTTTTTT
CASSLGGQGTTGELFF
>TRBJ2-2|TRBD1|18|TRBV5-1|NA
TGCGCCAGCAGCTTCCTCCTTCCCGGGACAGGGCCCACCGGGGAGCTGTTTTTT
CASSFLLPGTGPTGELFF
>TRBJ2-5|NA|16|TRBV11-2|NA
TGTGCCAGCAGCTCGGGACGGGGGGCGGCGATGGAGACCCAGTACTTC
CASSSGRGAAMETQYF
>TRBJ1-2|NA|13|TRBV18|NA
TGTGCCAGCTCACCTAACACCAACTATGGCTACACCTTC
CASSPNTNYGYTF
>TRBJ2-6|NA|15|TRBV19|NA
TGTGCCAGTAAAGAGGGATTCTCTGGGGCCAACGTCCTGACTTTC
CASKEGFSGANVLTF
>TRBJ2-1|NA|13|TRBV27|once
TGTGCCAGCAGTTTTCGGGTTTACCATGAGCAGTTCTTC
CASSFRVYHEQFF
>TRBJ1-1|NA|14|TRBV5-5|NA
TGTGCCAGCAGCCAAATCACGACAATCGCTGAAGCTTTCTTT
CASSQITTIAEAFF
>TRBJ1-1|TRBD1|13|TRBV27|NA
TGTGCCAGCGGAAAAACAGGGGACACTGAAGCTTTCTTT
CASGKTGDTEAFF
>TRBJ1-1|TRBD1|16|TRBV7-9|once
TGTGCCAGCAGCTCGGCTCGAGGGGGCCCCAACACTGAAGCTTTCTTT
CASSSARGGPNTEAFF
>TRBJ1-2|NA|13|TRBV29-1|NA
TGCAGCGTTGTATCGGGTTTAGTCTATGGCTACACCTTC
CSVVSGLVYGYTF
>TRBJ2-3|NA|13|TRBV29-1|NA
TGCAGCGTTCCACGCCAGGGCACAGATACGCAGTATTTT
CSVPRQGTDTQYF
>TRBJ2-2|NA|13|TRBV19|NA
TGTGCCAGTAGACAGTCAAACACCGGGGAGCTGTTTTTT
CASRQSNTGELFF
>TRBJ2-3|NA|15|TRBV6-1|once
TGTGCCAGCAGTGATCAGGGTCAGTGGGCAGATACGCAGTATTTT
CASSDQGQWADTQYF
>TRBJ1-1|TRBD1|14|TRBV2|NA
TGTGCCAGCTCCGACAGGGGAGCCAACACTGAAGCTTTCTTT
CASSDRGANTEAFF
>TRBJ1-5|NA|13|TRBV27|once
TGTGCCAGCGCGGGTGTGGGAATTCAGCCCCAGCATTTT
CASAGVGIQPQHF
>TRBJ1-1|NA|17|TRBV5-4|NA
TGTGCCAGCAGCGAAGAGGAGACCGACAGGCGACGAAGTGAAGCTTTCTTT
CASSEEETDRRRSEAFF
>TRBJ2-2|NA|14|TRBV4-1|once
TGCGCCAGCAGCCAAGAGAGAGCTACCGGGGAGCTGTTTTTT
CASSQERATGELFF
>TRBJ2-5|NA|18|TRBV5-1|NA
TGCGCCAGCAGCTTGTCGTGGGGCCCGTCTATCACGAGGGAGACCCAGTACTTC
CASSLSWGPSITRETQYF
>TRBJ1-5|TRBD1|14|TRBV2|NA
TGTGCCAGCAGAGATACCGACAGGGTTCGGCCCCAGCATTTT
CASRDTDRVRPQHF
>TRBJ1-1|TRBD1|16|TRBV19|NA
TGTGCCAGCCACAGGGGGCGCGGAGCCTTTAACACTGAAGCTTTCTTT
CASHRGRGAFNTEAFF
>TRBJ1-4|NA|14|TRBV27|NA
TGTGCCAGCAAATACGGGGGGACTAATGAAAAACTGTTTTTT
CASKYGGTNEKLFF
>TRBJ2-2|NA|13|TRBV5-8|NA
TGTGCCAGCAGCTTGGAGACTAGTCGGGAGCTGTTTTTT
CASSLETSRELFF